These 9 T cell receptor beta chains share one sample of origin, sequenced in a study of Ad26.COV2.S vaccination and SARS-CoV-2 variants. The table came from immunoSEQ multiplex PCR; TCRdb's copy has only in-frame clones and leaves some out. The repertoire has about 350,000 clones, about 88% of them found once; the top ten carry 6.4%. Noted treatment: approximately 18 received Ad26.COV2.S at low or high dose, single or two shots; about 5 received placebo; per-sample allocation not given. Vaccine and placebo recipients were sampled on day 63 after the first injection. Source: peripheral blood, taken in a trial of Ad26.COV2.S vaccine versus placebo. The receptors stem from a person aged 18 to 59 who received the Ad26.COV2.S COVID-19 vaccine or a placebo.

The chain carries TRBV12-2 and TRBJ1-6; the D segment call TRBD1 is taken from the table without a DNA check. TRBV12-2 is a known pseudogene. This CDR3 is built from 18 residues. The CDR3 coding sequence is TGTGCAAGTCGCTTAGGAAGGGGCCTTCGCTCCTATAATTCACCCCTCCACTTT. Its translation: CASRLGRGLRSYNSPLHF.

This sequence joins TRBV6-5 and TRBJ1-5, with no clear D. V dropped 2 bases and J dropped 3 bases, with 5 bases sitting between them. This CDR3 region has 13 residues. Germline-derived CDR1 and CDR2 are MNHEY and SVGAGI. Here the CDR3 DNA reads TGTGCCAGCAGTTACGGCCCCAATCAGCCCCAGCATTTT. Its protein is CASSYGPNQPQHF.

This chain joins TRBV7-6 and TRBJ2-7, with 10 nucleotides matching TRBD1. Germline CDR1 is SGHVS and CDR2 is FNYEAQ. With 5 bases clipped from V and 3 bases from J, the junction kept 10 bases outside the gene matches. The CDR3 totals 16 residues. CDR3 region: CASSPGSGQGLYEQYF. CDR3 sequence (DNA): TGTGCCAGCAGCCCTGGCTCGGGACAGGGGCTCTACGAGCAGTACTTC.

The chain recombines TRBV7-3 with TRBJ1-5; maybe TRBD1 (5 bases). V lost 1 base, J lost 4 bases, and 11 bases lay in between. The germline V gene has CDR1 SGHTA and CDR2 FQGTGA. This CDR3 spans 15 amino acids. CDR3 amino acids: CASSLMAGKNQPQHF. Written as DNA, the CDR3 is TGTGCCAGCAGCTTAATGGCAGGGAAGAATCAGCCCCAGCATTTT.

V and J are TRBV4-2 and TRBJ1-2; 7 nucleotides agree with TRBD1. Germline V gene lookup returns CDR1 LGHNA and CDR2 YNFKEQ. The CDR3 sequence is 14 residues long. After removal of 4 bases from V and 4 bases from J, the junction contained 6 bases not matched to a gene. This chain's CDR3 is CASSRDSKIYGYTF. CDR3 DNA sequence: TGTGCCAGCAGCCGGGACAGTAAAATCTATGGCTACACCTTC.

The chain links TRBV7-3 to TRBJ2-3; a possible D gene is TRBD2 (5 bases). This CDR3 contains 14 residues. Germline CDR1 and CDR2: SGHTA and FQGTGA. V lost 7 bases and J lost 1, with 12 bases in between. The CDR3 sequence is CASKTNSGTDTQYF. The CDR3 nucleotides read TGTGCCAGCAAAACGAATAGCGGCACAGATACGCAGTATTTT.

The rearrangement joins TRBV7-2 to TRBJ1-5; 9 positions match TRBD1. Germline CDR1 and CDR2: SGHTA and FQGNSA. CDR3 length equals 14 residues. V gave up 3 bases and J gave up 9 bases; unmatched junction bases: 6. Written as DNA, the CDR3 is TGTGCCAGCAGCTTCGACAGGGGGAATTGGCCCCAGCATTTT. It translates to CASSFDRGNWPQHF.

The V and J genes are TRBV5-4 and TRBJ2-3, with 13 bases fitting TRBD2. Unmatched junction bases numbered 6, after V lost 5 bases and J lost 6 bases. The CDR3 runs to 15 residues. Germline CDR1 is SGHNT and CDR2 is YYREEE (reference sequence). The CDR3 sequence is CASRGTSGALDTQYF. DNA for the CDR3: TGTGCCAGCAGAGGGACTAGCGGGGCCCTTGATACGCAGTATTTT.

The chain's CDR3 is CASSLVPSGLVYNEQFF. The CDR3 region has the DNA TGTGCCAGCAGTTTGGTCCCCTCCGGACTAGTTTACAATGAGCAGTTCTTC. The chain joins TRBV27 to TRBJ2-1, with TRBD2 identical over 7 bases. With 3 bases clipped from V and 4 bases from J, the junction kept 12 bases outside the gene matches. CDR3 length equals 17 residues. The germline V gene encodes CDR1 MNHEY and CDR2 SMNVEV (reference sequence).